Described below is a single T cell receptor beta chain sequence and its context. The antigen remains unidentified. This record belongs to a study of identical twins. Findings and limits, study-wide: Models came in too low on out-of-frame TCR alpha sharing in monozygotic twins. Twin-shared out-of-frame alpha sequences showed excess low generation probability. Within beta out-of-frame sequences, the excess sharing observed between twins was weaker.

V dropped 4 bases and J dropped 4 bases, with 24 bases sitting between them. CDR1 SGHAT and CDR2 FQNNGV come from the germline V gene. The CDR3 runs to 18 residues. Each CDR3 protein gets one entry after TCRdb re-called the 5' RACE reads with MiXCR. The repertoire includes around 490,000 distinct CDR3 sequences, around 24% of them detected once, and approximately 0.48% sits in the top ten. All of the donors were Caucasians in good health. The sample was also reused in another study, on yellow fever vaccine responses in identical twins.

The source is a woman between 18 and 29 years old in good health. The chain carries TRBV11-2 and TRBJ2-3, with a possible D match to TRBD2 (5 bases). Sequencing was done on a sample of CD4+ T cells sorted from blood. CDR3 in DNA: TGTGCCAGCAGCTCCCTTGATAGGATAGCGAGAAGTTCAGATACGCAGTATTTT. Translation: CASSSLDRIARSSDTQYF.